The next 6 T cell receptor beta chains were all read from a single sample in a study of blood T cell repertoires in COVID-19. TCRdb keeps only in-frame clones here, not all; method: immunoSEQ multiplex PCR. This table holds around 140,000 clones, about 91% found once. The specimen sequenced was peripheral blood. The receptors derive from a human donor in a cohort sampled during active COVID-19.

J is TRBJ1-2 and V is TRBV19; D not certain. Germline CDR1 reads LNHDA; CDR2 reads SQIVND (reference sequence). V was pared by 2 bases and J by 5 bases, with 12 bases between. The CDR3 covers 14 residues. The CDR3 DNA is TGTGCCAGTAGTATAACCCCTAGTGGATATGGCTACACCTTC. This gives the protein CASSITPSGYGYTF.

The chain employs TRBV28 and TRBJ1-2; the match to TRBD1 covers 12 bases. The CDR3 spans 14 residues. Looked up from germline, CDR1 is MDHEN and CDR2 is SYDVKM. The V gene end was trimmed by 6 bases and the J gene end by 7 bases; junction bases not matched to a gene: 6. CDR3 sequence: CASRGTGGNSGYTF. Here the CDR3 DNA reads TGTGCCAGCAGGGGGACAGGGGGCAATAGTGGCTACACCTTC.

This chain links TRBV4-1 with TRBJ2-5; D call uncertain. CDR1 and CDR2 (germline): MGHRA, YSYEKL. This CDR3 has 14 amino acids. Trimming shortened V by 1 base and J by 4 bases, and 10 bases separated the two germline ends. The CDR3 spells CASSQVQERETQYF. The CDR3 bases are TGCGCCAGCAGCCAAGTGCAGGAACGAGAGACCCAGTACTTC.

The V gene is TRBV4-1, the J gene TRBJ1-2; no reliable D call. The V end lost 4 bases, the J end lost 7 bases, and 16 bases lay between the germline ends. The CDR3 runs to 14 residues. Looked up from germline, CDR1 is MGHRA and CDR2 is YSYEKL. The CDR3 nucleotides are TGCGCCAGCAGCCGGGCCTCAAGAATCTTTGGCTACACCTTC. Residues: CASSRASRIFGYTF.

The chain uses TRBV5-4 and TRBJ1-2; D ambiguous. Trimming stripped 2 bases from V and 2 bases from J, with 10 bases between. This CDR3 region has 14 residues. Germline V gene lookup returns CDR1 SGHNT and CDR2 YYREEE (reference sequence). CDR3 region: CASSLGAANYGYTF. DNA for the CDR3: TGTGCCAGCAGCTTAGGCGCAGCGAACTATGGCTACACCTTC.

For the CDR3, the DNA is TGTGCCAGCAGCTTTGGACAGGGGAACACTGAAGCTTTCTTT. This gives the protein CASSFGQGNTEAFF. The rearrangement uses TRBV5-6 and TRBJ1-1, with 8 bases aligning to TRBD1. CDR3 length equals 14 residues. V shed 2 bases and J 1 base; nucleotides not matched to a gene: 1. Germline V CDR1 and CDR2: SGHDT, YYEEEE. The whole variable domain, filled in from reference TRBV5-6 and TRBJ1-1, reads DAGVTQSPTHLIKTRGQQVTLRCSPKSGHDTVSWYQQALGQGPQFIFQYYEEEERQRGNFPDRFSGHQFPNYSSELNVNALLLGDSALYLCASSFGQGNTEAFFGQGTRLTVV.